This T cell receptor (beta chain) was documented in a study of blood T cell repertoires in COVID-19. Study details: Collection of acute and convalescent COVID-19 samples took place in the United States, Italy and Spain. The analysed material was cDNA or gDNA that came from T cells, B-cell-depleted T cells, or PBMCs.

This CDR3 region has 13 residues. Germline V gene lookup returns CDR1 LNHNV and CDR2 YYDKDF (reference sequence). The V and J ends lost 5 bases and 1 base respectively, with 8 bases between them. The recovered donors of Cohort 3 showed two negative PCRs, clearance, or symptom resolution. As handled by the study authors: Amplification from reference gene primers served as the basis for estimated nucleated cell counts. The repertoire was sequenced with immunoSEQ multiplex PCR; TCRdb's copy has only in-frame clones and lacks some. V and J calls plus clone size are reproduced from that table; the DNA served to infer D and trimming. This table has under 300,000 clones, roughly four fifths appearing once.

The sequence was obtained from a man in his forties who had recovered from COVID-19. Material for sequencing was PBMCs or T cells enriched from blood (not recorded which). This chain connects TRBV15 to TRBJ1-1; D gene ambiguous. CDR3 loop: CATSSEQNTEAFF. In nucleotides, the CDR3 is TGTGCCACCAGCTCAGAACAGAACACTGAAGCTTTCTTT.